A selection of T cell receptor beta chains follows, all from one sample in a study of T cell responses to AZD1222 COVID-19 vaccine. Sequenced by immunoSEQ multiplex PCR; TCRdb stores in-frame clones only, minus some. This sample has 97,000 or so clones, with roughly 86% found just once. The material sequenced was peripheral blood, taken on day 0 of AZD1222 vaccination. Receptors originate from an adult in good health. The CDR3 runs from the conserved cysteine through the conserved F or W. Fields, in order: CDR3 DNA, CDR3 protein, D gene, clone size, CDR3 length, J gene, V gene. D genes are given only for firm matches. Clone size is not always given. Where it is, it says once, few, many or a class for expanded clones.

DNA: TGTGCCAGCAGCCTGCTGGGCATGAACACTGAAGCTTTCTTT
CDR3: CASSLLGMNTEAFF
D: -
size: once
length: 14
J: TRBJ1-1
V: TRBV7-9

DNA: TGTGCCAGCAGCCGAGAAGGCAGCAACACTGAAGCTTTCTTT
CDR3: CASSREGSNTEAFF
D: -
size: -
length: 14
J: TRBJ1-1
V: TRBV5-6

DNA: TGTGCCAGCAGTAAGCGGGAGGGGGATACGCAGTATTTT
CDR3: CASSKREGDTQYF
D: TRBD2
size: -
length: 13
J: TRBJ2-3
V: TRBV6-4

DNA: TGCAGCAGCGGGCAGACGAACACTGAAGCTTTCTTT
CDR3: CSSGQTNTEAFF
D: -
size: -
length: 12
J: TRBJ1-1
V: TRBV29-1

DNA: TGTGCCAGCAGCCAGTCTTACGAGCAGTACTTC
CDR3: CASSQSYEQYF
D: -
size: -
length: 11
J: TRBJ2-7
V: TRBV14

DNA: TGTGCCAGTAGTGTTGGGGCCCTTGGTGAAAAACTGTTTTTT
CDR3: CASSVGALGEKLFF
D: -
size: once
length: 14
J: TRBJ1-4
V: TRBV19

DNA: TGTGCCAGCAGTTTCCCTCAGCCCCAGCATTTT
CDR3: CASSFPQPQHF
D: -
size: -
length: 11
J: TRBJ1-5
V: TRBV28

DNA: TGTGCCAGCAGCTTGGCCGGGCTCGGAGAAAAACTGTTTTTT
CDR3: CASSLAGLGEKLFF
D: -
size: -
length: 14
J: TRBJ1-4
V: TRBV5-6

DNA: TGTGCCAGCAAGGAACAGTATAATTCACCCCTCCACTTT
CDR3: CASKEQYNSPLHF
D: -
size: few
length: 13
J: TRBJ1-6
V: TRBV6-5

DNA: TGCGCCAGCAGCTCACAGGGGGCGGCTGGAAACACCATATATTTT
CDR3: CASSSQGAAGNTIYF
D: TRBD1
size: -
length: 15
J: TRBJ1-3
V: TRBV5-1

DNA: TGCGCCAGCAGCCCTTCGACAGGGTTCAGGCCCCAGCATTTT
CDR3: CASSPSTGFRPQHF
D: TRBD1
size: -
length: 14
J: TRBJ1-5
V: TRBV5-1

DNA: TGTGCCAGCAGCTTCCCGGGACAGGGAGATGATGATGGCTACACCTTC
CDR3: CASSFPGQGDDDGYTF
D: TRBD1
size: -
length: 16
J: TRBJ1-2
V: TRBV5-4

DNA: TGCGCCAGCAGATACCAGGAAACCGGGGAGCTGTTTTTT
CDR3: CASRYQETGELFF
D: -
size: -
length: 13
J: TRBJ2-2
V: TRBV5-1

DNA: TGTGCCAGCAGCTTCGGACTAGCGGGTCCCACCGGGGAGCTGTTTTTT
CDR3: CASSFGLAGPTGELFF
D: TRBD2
size: -
length: 16
J: TRBJ2-2
V: TRBV6-6

DNA: TGTGCCAGCAGCTTATTCGCTAGCGGGAAATCCGGGGAGCTGTTTTTT
CDR3: CASSLFASGKSGELFF
D: TRBD2
size: few
length: 16
J: TRBJ2-2
V: TRBV11-2

DNA: TGTGCCAGCAGTTCCTTTATTGGGGGAGGAACCTATAATTCACCCCTCCACTTT
CDR3: CASSSFIGGGTYNSPLHF
D: -
size: -
length: 18
J: TRBJ1-6
V: TRBV28

DNA: TGTGCCATCAGTAATTCGGAGGGGGCGCGGACCGGGGAGCTGTTTTTT
CDR3: CAISNSEGARTGELFF
D: -
size: -
length: 16
J: TRBJ2-2
V: TRBV10-3

DNA: TGTGCCAGCAGGGGGACAGGGGGAAGCTATGGCTACACCTTC
CDR3: CASRGTGGSYGYTF
D: TRBD1
size: -
length: 14
J: TRBJ1-2
V: TRBV28

DNA: TGTGCCAGCCGGTCGGATCTATGGCATCCAGCCCTCCACTTT
CDR3: CASRSDLWHPALHF
D: -
size: -
length: 14
J: TRBJ1-6
V: TRBV6-5

DNA: TGCGCCAGCAGCTTGGGGCACAACACTGAAGCTTTCTTT
CDR3: CASSLGHNTEAFF
D: -
size: -
length: 13
J: TRBJ1-1
V: TRBV5-1

DNA: TGTGCCAGCAGTGCAAACCCTCCCTTTAGTGGCTACACCTTC
CDR3: CASSANPPFSGYTF
D: -
size: -
length: 14
J: TRBJ1-2
V: TRBV25-1

DNA: TGTGCCAGCAGCTTTGCCACAGATACGCAGTATTTT
CDR3: CASSFATDTQYF
D: -
size: -
length: 12
J: TRBJ2-3
V: TRBV7-9

DNA: TGCAGCGTTGAGGCGGCGGGACAGGCCACTGAAGCTTTCTTT
CDR3: CSVEAAGQATEAFF
D: TRBD1
size: -
length: 14
J: TRBJ1-1
V: TRBV29-1

DNA: TGTGCCAGCAGAACCGGGGACAAGATGAACACTGAAGCTTTCTTT
CDR3: CASRTGDKMNTEAFF
D: -
size: few
length: 15
J: TRBJ1-1
V: TRBV28

DNA: TGTGCCAGCAGTTTCAGGACAGGGCGGAACGAGCAGTACTTC
CDR3: CASSFRTGRNEQYF
D: TRBD1
size: few
length: 14
J: TRBJ2-7
V: TRBV11-2

DNA: TGTGCCAGCAGCTTAGATAGCGGGAGTAGGTCCTACGAGCAGTACTTC
CDR3: CASSLDSGSRSYEQYF
D: TRBD2
size: -
length: 16
J: TRBJ2-7
V: TRBV7-2

DNA: TGTGCCAGCAGTGAAGTCAGGGGGCCCCAGCATTTT
CDR3: CASSEVRGPQHF
D: -
size: few
length: 12
J: TRBJ1-5
V: TRBV2

DNA: TGTGCCAGCAGGGACAGAGATAATTCACCCCTCCACTTT
CDR3: CASRDRDNSPLHF
D: -
size: once
length: 13
J: TRBJ1-6
V: TRBV2

DNA: TGCGCCAGCAGCCAAGATCAAGTAGCGGGAGGTTGGAATGAGCAGTTCTTC
CDR3: CASSQDQVAGGWNEQFF
D: TRBD2
size: -
length: 17
J: TRBJ2-1
V: TRBV4-1

DNA: TGTGCCAGCAGCCGGACAGGATGGAATTCACCCCTCCACTTT
CDR3: CASSRTGWNSPLHF
D: TRBD1
size: -
length: 14
J: TRBJ1-6
V: TRBV11-3

DNA: TGTGCCAGCAGCCCTAGGACAGGGGGTGGAAACACCATATATTTT
CDR3: CASSPRTGGGNTIYF
D: TRBD1
size: -
length: 15
J: TRBJ1-3
V: TRBV7-2

DNA: TGTGCCAGCAGCCCCTCGACTAGCGCAGACACCGGGGAGCTGTTTTTT
CDR3: CASSPSTSADTGELFF
D: TRBD2
size: -
length: 16
J: TRBJ2-2
V: TRBV7-3

DNA: TGCGCCAGCAGCTTCAATAGCAATCAGCCCCAGCATTTT
CDR3: CASSFNSNQPQHF
D: -
size: once
length: 13
J: TRBJ1-5
V: TRBV5-1

DNA: TGCGCCAGCAGCCCAGGACAGGGCCGGGGACGAGAGCAGTACTTC
CDR3: CASSPGQGRGREQYF
D: TRBD1
size: -
length: 15
J: TRBJ2-7
V: TRBV5-1

DNA: TGTGCCAGCAGCCCACAGGGTACCGGGGAGCTGTTTTTT
CDR3: CASSPQGTGELFF
D: -
size: -
length: 13
J: TRBJ2-2
V: TRBV14

DNA: TGTGCCAGCAGTGACGGGAGATATGGCTACACCTTC
CDR3: CASSDGRYGYTF
D: -
size: -
length: 12
J: TRBJ1-2
V: TRBV25-1

DNA: TGTGCTAGCAGTTCCGGGACAGGGGGTCTAAATGAGCAGTTCTTC
CDR3: CASSSGTGGLNEQFF
D: TRBD1
size: few
length: 15
J: TRBJ2-1
V: TRBV7-7

DNA: TGTGCCAGCAGTCCCGGACAGGGGTCTTCACCCCTCCACTTT
CDR3: CASSPGQGSSPLHF
D: TRBD1
size: -
length: 14
J: TRBJ1-6
V: TRBV27

DNA: TGCGCCAGCAAGCTGGAGCGGGGCTTGGGGAGGGAGACCCAGTACTTC
CDR3: CASKLERGLGRETQYF
D: TRBD2
size: -
length: 16
J: TRBJ2-5
V: TRBV5-1

DNA: TGTGCCAGCAGTTCTCCCAGGCAGGGTTTTGGTCAGCCCCAGCATTTT
CDR3: CASSSPRQGFGQPQHF
D: -
size: -
length: 16
J: TRBJ1-5
V: TRBV28

DNA: TGCGCCAGCAGCTTGGGGGTAGCGGGAGTTGAGCAGTTCTTC
CDR3: CASSLGVAGVEQFF
D: TRBD2
size: -
length: 14
J: TRBJ2-1
V: TRBV5-1

DNA: TGTGCCAGCCTAATGCTGGGACAGGGTGTAACTAATGAAAAACTGTTTTTT
CDR3: CASLMLGQGVTNEKLFF
D: TRBD1
size: -
length: 17
J: TRBJ1-4
V: TRBV28

DNA: TGTGCCAGCAGTGAATCTGGCGGGAAATGGGATACGCAGTATTTT
CDR3: CASSESGGKWDTQYF
D: -
size: -
length: 15
J: TRBJ2-3
V: TRBV25-1

DNA: TGTGCCAGCAGCTTGGGGGGGAACACTGAAGCTTTCTTT
CDR3: CASSLGGNTEAFF
D: -
size: -
length: 13
J: TRBJ1-1
V: TRBV5-6

DNA: TGTGCCACCAGATACAAGGGGCAGATGAACACTGAAGCTTTCTTT
CDR3: CATRYKGQMNTEAFF
D: -
size: -
length: 15
J: TRBJ1-1
V: TRBV6-5